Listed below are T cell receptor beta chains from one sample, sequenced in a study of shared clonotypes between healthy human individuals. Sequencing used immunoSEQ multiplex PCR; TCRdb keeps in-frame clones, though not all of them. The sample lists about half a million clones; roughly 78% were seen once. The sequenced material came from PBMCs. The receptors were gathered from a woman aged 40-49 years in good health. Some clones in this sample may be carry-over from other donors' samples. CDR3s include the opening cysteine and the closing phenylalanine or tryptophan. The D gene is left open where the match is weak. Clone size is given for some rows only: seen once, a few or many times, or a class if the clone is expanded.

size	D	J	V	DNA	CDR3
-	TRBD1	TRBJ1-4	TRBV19	TGTGCCAGTAGTATCCTGACAGGGCCCAATGAAAAACTGTTTTTT	CASSILTGPNEKLFF
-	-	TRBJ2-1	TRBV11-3	TGTGCCAGCAGCTTAGATAGTTCGGCGGGTACCAATGAGCAGTTCTTC	CASSLDSSAGTNEQFF
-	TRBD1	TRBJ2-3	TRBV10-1	TGCGCCAGCAGTGGACAGGGGTCGCCAGATACGCAGTATTTT	CASSGQGSPDTQYF
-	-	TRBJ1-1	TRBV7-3	TGTGCCAGCAGCTTAATGGGACAGAACACTGAAGCTTTCTTT	CASSLMGQNTEAFF
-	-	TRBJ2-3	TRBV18	TGTGCCAGCTCACCACCTCTGGGGGCAGATACGCAGTATTTT	CASSPPLGADTQYF
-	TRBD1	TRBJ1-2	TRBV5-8	TGTGCCAGCAGCTTAAGACCGGGACAGGCCTATTCTAACTATGGCTACACCTTC	CASSLRPGQAYSNYGYTF
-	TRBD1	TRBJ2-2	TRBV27	TGTGCCAGCAGTTTATGGACAGGGAACACCGGGGAGCTGTTTTTT	CASSLWTGNTGELFF
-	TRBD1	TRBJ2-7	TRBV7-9	TGTGCCAGCAGCTTAGGTCTCGGGACAGGGAACGAGCAGTACTTC	CASSLGLGTGNEQYF
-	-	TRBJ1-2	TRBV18	TGTGCCAGCTCACCATTCGACAGAACTCTCTCTTATGGCTACACCTTC	CASSPFDRTLSYGYTF
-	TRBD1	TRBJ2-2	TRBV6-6	TGTGCCAGCAGTCCCCGGACAGGGGTCACCGGGGAGCTGTTTTTT	CASSPRTGVTGELFF
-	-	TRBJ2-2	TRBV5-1	TGCGCCAGCAGCTTCCGCTCTTCCCTGGGAACCACCGGGGAGCTGTTTTTT	CASSFRSSLGTTGELFF
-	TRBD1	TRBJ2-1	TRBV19	TGTGCCAGTAGTATTCGTCAGGGGGCGAAAAATGAGCAGTTCTTC	CASSIRQGAKNEQFF
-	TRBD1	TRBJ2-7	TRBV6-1	TGTGCCAGCGGCACAGGGGGTCCCTACGAGCAGTACTTC	CASGTGGPYEQYF
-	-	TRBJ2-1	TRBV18	TGTGCCAGCTCACCAGGGACCTCCGACTACAATGAGCAGTTCTTC	CASSPGTSDYNEQFF
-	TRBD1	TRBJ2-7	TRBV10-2	TGCGCCAGCGGCCGGGACAGGGTGTGGGAGCAGTACTTC	CASGRDRVWEQYF
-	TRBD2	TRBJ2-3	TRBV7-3	TGTGCCAGCAGCTTAACGGGCGCGGGAGGTACAGATACGCAGTATTTT	CASSLTGAGGTDTQYF
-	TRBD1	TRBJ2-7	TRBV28	TGTGCCAGCAGTTTCAGGGGGAGATCGTACGAGCAGTACTTC	CASSFRGRSYEQYF
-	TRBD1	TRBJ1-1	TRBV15	TGTGCCACCAGCAGAGCAGGGGGCACTGAAGCTTTCTTT	CATSRAGGTEAFF
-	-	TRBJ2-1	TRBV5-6	TGTGCCAGCAGCTTGGGGTTAGCGCTCTTTGAGCAGTTCTTC	CASSLGLALFEQFF
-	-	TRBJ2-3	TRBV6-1	TGTGCCAGCAGTGTGATAGGGCCTCCTGATACGCAGTATTTT	CASSVIGPPDTQYF
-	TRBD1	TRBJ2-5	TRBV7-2	TGTGCCAGCAGCTCCTACGGGACAGGGGAAGAGACCCAGTACTTC	CASSSYGTGEETQYF
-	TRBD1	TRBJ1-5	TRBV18	TGTGCCAGCTCACCAGGGGGGACAGGGCTACCTCAGCCCCAGCATTTT	CASSPGGTGLPQPQHF
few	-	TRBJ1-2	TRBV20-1	TGCAGTGCTAGTGTGAACGGTGGCTACACCTTC	CSASVNGGYTF
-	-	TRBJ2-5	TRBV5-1	TGCGCCAGCAGCTTGGAAGGCCGGGACATAGAGACCCAGTACTTC	CASSLEGRDIETQYF
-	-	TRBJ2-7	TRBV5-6	TGTGCCAGCAGCTTGCAGGGTCCCTACGAGCAGTACTTC	CASSLQGPYEQYF
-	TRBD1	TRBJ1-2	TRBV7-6	TGTGCCACCGCGAGCCCGGGACAGGGGGCGGAGGGCTACACCTTC	CATASPGQGAEGYTF
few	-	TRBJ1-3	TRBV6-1	TGTGCCAGCAGTGAAGCTGAGGACTCAGGAAACACCATATATTTT	CASSEAEDSGNTIYF
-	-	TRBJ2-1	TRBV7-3	TGTGCCAGCAGCCCAGAGCCCGGAAGCAACTACAATGAGCAGTTCTTC	CASSPEPGSNYNEQFF
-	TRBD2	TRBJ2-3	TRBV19	TGTGCCAGTAGTATCGATAGCGGGAGCACAGATACGCAGTATTTT	CASSIDSGSTDTQYF
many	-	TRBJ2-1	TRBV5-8	TGTGCCAGCAGCTTGGCACAAGGCTCCTACAATGAGCAGTTCTTC	CASSLAQGSYNEQFF
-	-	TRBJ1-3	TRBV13	TGTGCCAGCAGCTTACGACAGGTATCTGGAAACACCATATATTTT	CASSLRQVSGNTIYF
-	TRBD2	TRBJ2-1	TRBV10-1	TGCGCCAGCAGTGAATCCGGGGGGGGCTACAATGAGCAGTTCTTC	CASSESGGGYNEQFF
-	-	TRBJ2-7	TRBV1	TGCACCAGCAACTTCCGGGACAGGGGAGGCCCTATAGTCTACGAGCAGTACTTC	CTSNFRDRGGPIVYEQYF
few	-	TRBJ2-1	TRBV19	TGTGCCAGTAGTATAGTTCTTCAGGACCCTTCCTACAATGAGCAGTTCTTC	CASSIVLQDPSYNEQFF
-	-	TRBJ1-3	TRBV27	TGTGCCAGCAGCGGCCTTCGGGGTACAACTGGAAACACCATATATTTT	CASSGLRGTTGNTIYF
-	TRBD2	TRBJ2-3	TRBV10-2	TGCGCCAGCAGTTGGGGGACTAGCGGGACAGATACGCAGTATTTT	CASSWGTSGTDTQYF
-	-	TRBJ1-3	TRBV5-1	TGCGCCAGCAGCTTGGCCGATTCAGGGTACTCTGGAAACACCATATATTTT	CASSLADSGYSGNTIYF
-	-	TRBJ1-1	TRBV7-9	TGTGCCAGCAGCCCCGCGACAGGGAACACTGAAGCTTTCTTT	CASSPATGNTEAFF
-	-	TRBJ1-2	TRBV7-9	TGTGCCAGCAGCTTCCGGGCAGGGGACGGCTACACCTTC	CASSFRAGDGYTF
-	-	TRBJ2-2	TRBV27	TGTGCCAGCAAGCCCCAGCGGAACACCGGGGAGCTGTTTTTT	CASKPQRNTGELFF
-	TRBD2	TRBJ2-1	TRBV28	TGTGCCAGCAGTCGGACTAGCGGGAGGGTAAATGAGCAGTTCTTC	CASSRTSGRVNEQFF
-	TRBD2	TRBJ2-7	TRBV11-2	TGTGCCAGCAGCCCCCTCGGGACTAGCGTTACCTACGAGCAGTACTTC	CASSPLGTSVTYEQYF
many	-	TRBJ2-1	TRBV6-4	TGTGCCAGCAGTGACTCAGCGGGCTCCTACAATGAGCAGTTCTTC	CASSDSAGSYNEQFF
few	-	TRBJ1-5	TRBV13	TGTGCCAGCAGCTTTAGCCGGAGCAATCAGCCCCAGCATTTT	CASSFSRSNQPQHF
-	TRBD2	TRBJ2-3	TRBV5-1	TGCGCCAGCAGCTTGGCCGTGTCGGGACTAACCACAGATACGCAGTATTTT	CASSLAVSGLTTDTQYF
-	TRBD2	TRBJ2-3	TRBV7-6	TGTGCCAGCAGCTCCTGGACTAGCGGGAGAGGGGGCACAGATACGCAGTATTTT	CASSSWTSGRGGTDTQYF
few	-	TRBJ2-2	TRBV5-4	TGTGCCAGCAGCGCCCTGGGGGGCACGGCCGGGGAGCTGTTTTTT	CASSALGGTAGELFF
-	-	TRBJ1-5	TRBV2	TGTGCCAGCAGCAGGAGAACAGTGCAAAGGTATAGCAATCAGCCCCAGCATTTT	CASSRRTVQRYSNQPQHF
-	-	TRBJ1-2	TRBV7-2	TGTGCCAGCTCAGCGGGAAGGGCTTATGGCTACACCTTC	CASSAGRAYGYTF
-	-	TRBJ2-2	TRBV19	TGTGCCAGTAGTCCCTCGATAGCTCGGGGCACCGGGGAGCTGTTTTTT	CASSPSIARGTGELFF
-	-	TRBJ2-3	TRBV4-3	TGCGCCAGCAGCCAAGGCCCCTTCGCTGCAGATACGCAGTATTTT	CASSQGPFAADTQYF
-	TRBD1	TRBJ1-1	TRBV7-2	TGTGCCAGCAACTCCCGGGACAGGGGCGACACTGAAGCTTTCTTT	CASNSRDRGDTEAFF
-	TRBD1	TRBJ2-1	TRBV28	TGTGCCACCACAGGGGTTCGGGCCTACAATGAGCAGTTCTTC	CATTGVRAYNEQFF
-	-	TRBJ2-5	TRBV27	TGTGCCAGCAGTTTGGACGGGCAGGGAGGAGGACAGACCCAGTACTTC	CASSLDGQGGGQTQYF